The 8 T cell receptor beta chains below were found in one sample sequenced in a study of T cells in Graves' hyperthyroidism and ophthalmopathy. RNA transcripts served as the template for amplifying TCR beta CDR3 regions. RT-PCR in the first round (using the HTBI primer set) targeted the TCR CDR3. Each CDR3 protein gets one entry after TCRdb re-called the multiplex PCR reads with MiXCR. The table includes 380,000 or so distinct CDR3 sequences, approximately 12% detected once. Sequences were obtained from blood. These TCRs come from a man aged 25-45 years with Graves' hyperthyroidism that later progressed to Graves' ophthalmopathy.

This clonotype showed up just a few times. The genes are TRBV7-3 and TRBJ2-1, with 7 nucleotides matching TRBD1. The CDR3 consists of 14 residues. Per germline, CDR1 SGHTA and CDR2 FQGTGA. Unmatched junction bases numbered 5, after V lost 5 bases and J lost 4 bases. The CDR3 here is CASSEGQPYNEQFF. DNA for the CDR3: TGTGCCAGCAGCGAGGGACAGCCTTACAATGAGCAGTTCTTC.

The rearrangement joins TRBV4-1 to TRBJ2-5, with 8 bases matching TRBD2. The CDR3 spans 14 residues. Germline values: CDR1 MGHRA, CDR2 YSYEKL. V dropped 4 bases and J dropped 5; count of bases not matched to a gene: 6. The CDR3 here is CASSRGGLVETQYF. The DNA of the CDR3 is TGCGCCAGCAGCCGAGGGGGACTAGTTGAGACCCAGTACTTC.

This clonotype was detected only a few times. The gene calls are TRBV9 and TRBJ2-1; D uncertain. This CDR3 is built from 12 residues. V lost 2 bases and J lost 10, with 10 bases in between. In germline, CDR1 is SGDLS, CDR2 YYNGEE. Here the CDR3 reads CASSVNGGEQFF. The CDR3, as DNA: TGTGCCAGCAGCGTGAACGGTGGCGAGCAGTTCTTC.

This clonotype was found many times. The J gene is TRBJ2-2, the V gene TRBV7-6, with 10 nucleotides matching TRBD2. The V gene's germline CDR1 is SGHVS and CDR2 FNYEAQ. The CDR3 loop spans 16 amino acids. V shed 5 bases, J shed 4 bases, and the junction held 7 bases outside the gene matches. CDR3 in amino acids: CASSPGLAWLTGELFF. The CDR3, as DNA: TGTGCCAGCAGCCCGGGACTAGCGTGGCTCACCGGGGAGCTGTTTTTT.

This clonotype showed up many times. The V call is TRBV7-9, the J call TRBJ1-1; D is possibly TRBD1 (5 bases). The CDR3 is 16 amino acids. Germline loops: CDR1 SEHNR, CDR2 FQNEAQ (reference sequence). Trimming shortened V by 1 base and J by 0 bases, and 12 bases separated the two germline ends. CDR3 residues: CASSLGESGLNTEAFF. The CDR3 DNA reads TGTGCCAGCAGCTTAGGGGAGTCAGGGCTGAACACTGAAGCTTTCTTT.

Many counts were recorded for this clonotype. The rearrangement uses TRBV28 and TRBJ1-2; no clear D gene. V lost 2 bases to trimming and J lost 7 bases, with 8 bases between them. CDR3 length: 12 amino acids. Germline CDR1 reads MDHEN; CDR2 reads SYDVKM. This CDR3 is CASSLGGIGYTF. The CDR3 DNA is TGTGCCAGCAGTTTAGGAGGGATTGGCTACACCTTC.

This clonotype was counted many times. The genes are TRBV12-3 or TRBV12-4 and TRBJ2-1, with 12 bases matching TRBD2. J was trimmed by 8 bases and V by 3 bases; bases with no gene match: 8. The CDR3 has 16 residues. The CDR3 nucleotides are TGTGCCAGCAGTTTCTGGCTAGCGGGGGGGCCCCATGAGCAGTTCTTC. Translation: CASSFWLAGGPHEQFF.

This clonotype was counted between two and nine times. This chain joins TRBV6-1 and TRBJ1-2; TRBD1 matches at 8 bases. Losses at the gene ends were 3 bases for V and 3 bases for J; bases not matched to a gene: 6. The CDR3 sequence is 15 residues long. Germline assignment: CDR1 MNHNS and CDR2 SASEGT. CDR3 protein: CASSDPQGAYYGYTF. The CDR3, as DNA: TGTGCCAGCAGTGACCCCCAGGGGGCGTACTATGGCTACACCTTC.